One sample yielded the 15 T cell receptor beta chains listed below, sequenced in a study of beta chain features in type 1 diabetes. The investigators reverse transcribed all of the isolated RNA, so they sequenced expressed TCRB transcripts. This table comes from immunoSEQ multiplex PCR, and its TCRdb copy is limited to in-frame clones, with some not included. Among 200,000 to 250,000 clones, 9% to 10% were seen once, and the ten largest hold under 0.045%. Sequenced material: naive CD4+ T cells from blood. These TCRs come from a woman aged 18 to 35 in good health.

This chain uses TRBV4-1 with TRBJ1-6, with D possibly matching TRBD1 (6 bases). Germline loops: CDR1 MGHRA, CDR2 YSYEKL. The CDR3 covers 16 residues. Trimming took off 0 bases at V and 10 bases at J, with 16 bases between the two ends. The CDR3 bases are TGCGCCAGCAGCCAAGAGGCCCAGGGGCTCGGGTCACCCCTCCACTTT. It yields the protein CASSQEAQGLGSPLHF.

The chain employs TRBV7-9 and TRBJ2-7, with 10 bases fitting TRBD1. The junction had 8 bases not matched to a gene; V was cut back by 5 bases and J by 4 bases. Germline-derived CDR1 and CDR2 are SEHNR and FQNEAQ (reference sequence). The CDR3 spans 15 residues. CDR3 sequence: CASSPRDRGTYEQYF. The CDR3, as DNA: TGTGCCAGCAGCCCCCGGGACAGGGGAACGTACGAGCAGTACTTC.

There are a few counts of this clone. V gene TRBV28 combines with J gene TRBJ1-4, with 7 bases aligning to TRBD1. Looked up from germline, CDR1 is MDHEN and CDR2 is SYDVKM. The CDR3 sequence is 14 residues long. The junction had 8 bases not matched to a gene; V was cut back by 5 bases and J by 8 bases. CDR3 loop: CASSQDRRLEKLFF. Written as DNA, the CDR3 is TGTGCCAGCAGTCAGGACAGGAGGCTCGAAAAACTGTTTTTT.

V is TRBV15 and J is TRBJ2-5; D may be TRBD2 (7 bases). From germline, CDR1 is LNHNV and CDR2 YYDKDF (reference sequence). The CDR3 sequence is 15 residues long. Trimming removed 5 bases from V and 1 base from J, with 14 bases in between. In DNA form, the CDR3 reads TGTGCCACCAGCCCCCTGGGGGGGCGCCAAGAGACCCAGTACTTC. Protein: CATSPLGGRQETQYF.

The CDR3 here is CASSRGGETQYF. The CDR3 nucleotides are TGTGCCAGCAGTCGGGGGGGAGAGACCCAGTACTTC. The chain links TRBV7-8 to TRBJ2-5; 8 nucleotides match TRBD2. V shed 6 bases and J 4 bases; nucleotides not matched to a gene: 1. The germline gives CDR1 SGHVS, CDR2 FQNEAQ. This CDR3 has 12 residues.

The chain carries TRBV5-1 and TRBJ2-7; a possible D gene is TRBD1 (6 bases). V dropped 4 bases and J dropped 3 bases, with 14 bases sitting between them. There are 14 residues in the CDR3. CDR1 and CDR2 (germline): SGHRS, YFSETQ. As DNA, the CDR3 is TGCGCCAGCAGCGTGGGGGCGATTAGCTACGAGCAGTACTTC. Amino acids: CASSVGAISYEQYF.

The sample holds a few counts of this clone. CDR3 protein: CASSLASGGTSYNEQFF. The DNA for the CDR3 is TGTGCCAGCAGCTTAGCGAGCGGGGGGACCTCCTACAATGAGCAGTTCTTC. The V gene is TRBV7-2, the J gene TRBJ2-1; 9 positions agree with TRBD2. J was trimmed by 0 bases and V by 0 bases; bases with no gene match: 3. Per the germline V gene, CDR1 is SGHTA and CDR2 is FQGNSA. CDR3 length: 17 amino acids.

The chain joins TRBV5-1 to TRBJ2-2; possible D gene TRBD1, 5 bases. Germline CDR1 reads SGHRS; CDR2 reads YFSETQ. The CDR3 is 11 amino acids. V was shortened by 4 bases and J by 9 bases, with 7 bases between the two germline ends. The CDR3 DNA follows: TGCGCCAGCAGCGCGGACAGGGAGCTGTTTTTT. Translated, it gives CASSADRELFF.

This rearrangement joins TRBV4-1 to TRBJ2-3; 8 bases match TRBD2. Unmatched junction bases numbered 10, after V lost 3 bases and J lost 2 bases. The CDR3 contains 17 residues. From germline, CDR1 is MGHRA and CDR2 YSYEKL. CDR3 in DNA: TGCGCCAGCAGCCAGGGGCCGTTCGGGAGGGCCACAGATACGCAGTATTTT. As protein: CASSQGPFGRATDTQYF.

This clone was seen more than once but under ten times. The chain is built from TRBV11-2 and TRBJ2-4, with TRBD1 matching over 7 bases. Germline CDR1 reads SGHAT; CDR2 reads FQNNGV. V dropped 2 bases and J dropped 9; count of bases not matched to a gene: 4. This CDR3 region has 13 residues. The CDR3 region has the DNA TGTGCCAGCAGCTTACGACAGGGTGGCATTCAGTACTTC. It is translated as CASSLRQGGIQYF. The whole variable domain, filled in from reference TRBV11-2 and TRBJ2-4, reads EAGVAQSPRYKIIEKRQSVAFWCNPISGHATLYWYQQILGQGPKLLIQFQNNGVVDDSQLPKDRFSAERLKGVDSTLKIQPAKLEDSAVYLCASSLRQGGIQYFGAGTRLSVL.

This clone was observed at least ten times. This chain connects TRBV30 to TRBJ1-2; no firm D call. CDR3 length: 14 residues. The germline gives CDR1 GTSNPN, CDR2 SVGIG (reference sequence). The V end lost 0 bases, the J end lost 4 bases, and 12 bases lay between the germline ends. The CDR3 DNA reads TGTGCCTGGAGTGTAATCAGAAGATCCTATGGCTACACCTTC. The encoded protein is CAWSVIRRSYGYTF.

This clone was detected a few times. V usage is TRBV6-5 and J usage is TRBJ2-1; 12 bases fit TRBD2. V shed 8 bases, J shed 9 bases, and the junction held 2 bases outside the gene matches. The CDR3 is 12 residues long. The germline V gene has CDR1 MNHEY and CDR2 SVGAGI. CDR3 protein: CASGLAGLEQFF. CDR3 bases: TGTGCCAGCGGACTAGCGGGACTTGAGCAGTTCTTC.

CDR3 region: CACGGANYGYTF. CDR3 DNA sequence: TGTGCCTGCGGGGGAGCTAACTATGGCTACACCTTC. The rearrangement links TRBV30 to TRBJ1-2, with D tentatively TRBD1 (5 bases). Germline CDR1 GTSNPN, CDR2 SVGIG (reference sequence). CDR3 length equals 12 residues. V lost 6 bases, J lost 0 bases, and 8 bases lay in between.

This clone showed up just a few times. The V call is TRBV19, the J call TRBJ2-7, with 8 bases fitting TRBD1. CDR3 length equals 14 residues. The germline gives CDR1 LNHDA, CDR2 SQIVND (reference sequence). The V gene end was trimmed by 5 bases and the J gene end by 3 bases; junction bases not matched to a gene: 6. The CDR3 here is CASSPFGQGYEQYF. The CDR3 DNA is TGTGCCAGTAGTCCCTTCGGACAGGGCTACGAGCAGTACTTC.

This clone has just a few counts. The rearrangement uses TRBV5-1 and TRBJ2-1, with a weak D call TRBD1 (6 bases). The length of the CDR3 is 14 residues. The germline V gene encodes CDR1 SGHRS and CDR2 YFSETQ. The V and J ends lost 0 bases and 8 bases respectively, with 12 bases between them. CDR3 sequence (DNA): TGCGCCAGCAGCTTGGTTGACAACAGGGATGAGCAGTTCTTC. It is translated as CASSLVDNRDEQFF.